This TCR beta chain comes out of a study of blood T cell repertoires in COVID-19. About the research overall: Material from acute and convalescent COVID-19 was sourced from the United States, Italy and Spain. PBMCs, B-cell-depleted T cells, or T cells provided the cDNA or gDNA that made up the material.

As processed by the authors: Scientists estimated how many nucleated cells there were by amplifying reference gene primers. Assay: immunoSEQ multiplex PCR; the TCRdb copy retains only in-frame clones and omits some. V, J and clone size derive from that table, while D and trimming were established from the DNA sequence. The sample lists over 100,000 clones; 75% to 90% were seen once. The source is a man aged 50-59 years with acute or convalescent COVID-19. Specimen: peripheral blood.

The CDR3 loop reads CASRAIYTRDEQFF. The CDR3, as DNA: TGTGCCAGCCGGGCGATTTACACTAGGGATGAGCAGTTCTTC. The rearrangement joins TRBV27 to TRBJ2-1; TRBD2 is a possible D gene (5 bases). The CDR3 is 14 amino acids. The ends were cut back, 8 bases at V and 8 bases at J, with 19 bases in the middle. Germline-derived CDR1 and CDR2 are MNHEY and SMNVEV (reference sequence).